The rows below give T cell receptor beta chains drawn from one sample of a study of CD8+ T cells in alopecia areata. Only in-frame clones appear in the TCRdb table, and some are missing; sequencing was by immunoSEQ multiplex PCR. The profile shows 30,000 to 40,000 clones, 70% to 80% of them singletons. The sample was NKG2D-low CD8+ T cells sorted from blood. The receptors come from a human donor with alopecia areata. The CDR3 runs from the conserved cysteine through the conserved F or W. The D gene is left open where the match is weak. Clone size is stated in some rows and not others, as once, few, many or a class when expanded.

V	J	size	D	DNA	CDR3
TRBV30	TRBJ2-7	-	TRBD1	TGTGCCTGGGACCAGGGACAGGGAACCTACGAGCAGTACTTC	CAWDQGQGTYEQYF
TRBV4-2	TRBJ2-1	-	TRBD2	TGTGCCAGCAGCCAAGAGGGCGGGAGCGGCTACAATGAGCAGTTCTTC	CASSQEGGSGYNEQFF
TRBV29-1	TRBJ2-3	-	TRBD2	TGCAGCGTTTGGACTAGCGAAAGCACAGATACGCAGTATTTT	CSVWTSESTDTQYF
TRBV29-1	TRBJ1-1	-	-	TGCAGCGTCGGCGCCTCTGGAACGAACACTGAAGCTTTCTTT	CSVGASGTNTEAFF
TRBV14	TRBJ2-5	-	TRBD2	TGTGCCAGCAGCCAAGGGCCAGTGGTAGCGGGCGACCAAGAGACCCAGTACTTC	CASSQGPVVAGDQETQYF
TRBV28	TRBJ2-7	-	TRBD1	TGTGCCAGCAAGACAGGGGGTGAGCAGTACTTC	CASKTGGEQYF
TRBV7-2	TRBJ1-5	-	-	TGTGCCAGCAGCTTAGGTCAGCCCCAGCATTTT	CASSLGQPQHF
TRBV6-5	TRBJ2-3	-	-	TGTGCCAGCAGCTCCGTTGGGGGTCATACAGATACGCAGTATTTT	CASSSVGGHTDTQYF
TRBV7-2	TRBJ2-7	few	TRBD2	TGTGCCAGCAGCTTACCCACTAGCGGGAGTTGGGAGCAGTACTTC	CASSLPTSGSWEQYF
TRBV5-1	TRBJ2-1	once	TRBD2	TGCGCCAGCAGCTTGGGACTAGCGGACGAACACAATGAGCAGTTCTTC	CASSLGLADEHNEQFF
TRBV27	TRBJ2-1	-	TRBD1	TGTGCCACCGGAGGACAGGGAATTATTGAGCAGTTCTTC	CATGGQGIIEQFF
TRBV30	TRBJ1-6	-	-	TGTGCCTCCACAGGCGAATATAATTCACCCCTCCACTTT	CASTGEYNSPLHF
TRBV10-3	TRBJ2-7	-	-	TGTGCCATCAGTGATAACAGGGTTTCTCTCTACGAGCAGTACTTC	CAISDNRVSLYEQYF